This TCR beta chain was retrieved from a study of T cells in Graves' hyperthyroidism and ophthalmopathy. Turning to the study itself: Peripheral blood specimens were obtained at initial diagnosis, prior to any treatment. Study-level results: Most thyroid-expanded clonotypes above 0.001 were also found in blood.

CDR1 and CDR2 from the germline V gene are SGHAT and FQNNGV. The CDR3 covers 19 residues. The germline V and J ends were trimmed by 4 bases and 0 bases, with 22 bases remaining between them. This clonotype was counted only a few times. Its antigen is as yet unknown. Under 3 months was the duration of disease in ophthalmopathy patients, who also had a Clinical Activity Score of at least 3 and a NOSPECS grade of at least 4. Diagnoses used clinical symptoms, serum thyroxine and TRAb, thyroid ultrasound and orbital computed tomography. RNA transcripts served as the template for amplifying TCR beta CDR3 regions. RT-PCR in the first round (using the HTBI primer set) targeted the TCR CDR3. One entry per CDR3 protein, called by TCRdb with MiXCR from the multiplex PCR reads. The sample yields more than 450,000 distinct CDR3 sequences, around 20% seen once.

The specimen sequenced was blood. The V and J genes are TRBV11-2 and TRBJ1-3; D is uncertain. This TCR was sampled from a man in his forties or fifties with Graves' ophthalmopathy. In DNA, the CDR3 is TGTGCCAGCAGCTGGAGAATCGACTACGGTATAATCTCTGGAAACACCATATATTTT. It specifies CASSWRIDYGIISGNTIYF.